This T cell receptor beta chain was sequenced in a study of blood T cell repertoires in COVID-19. Whole-study context: The cDNA or gDNA used as material had been derived from T cells, B-cell-depleted T cells, or PBMCs.

Authors' processing steps: Reference gene primer amplification in the assay estimated nucleated cell counts. Only in-frame clones appear in the TCRdb table, and some are missing; sequencing was by immunoSEQ multiplex PCR. The D gene and trimming were derived from the DNA, and the V and J assignments and clone size from that table. This sample has some 200,000 clones, with approximately 80% found just once. This CDR3 has 15 amino acids. Germline V CDR1 and CDR2: SGDLS, YYNGEE. The V and J ends lost 0 bases and 1 base respectively, with 10 bases between them. This chain links TRBV9 with TRBJ1-2; perhaps TRBD1 as D (6 bases). This receptor was identified in a man in his fifties with active or convalescent COVID-19. Sequenced input: peripheral blood. DNA for the CDR3: TGTGCCAGCAGCGTAGCTGGGACATTTAACTATGGCTACACCTTC. Translated, it gives CASSVAGTFNYGYTF.